The TCR beta chain described here comes from a study of CD8 T cells in Susac syndrome. Study-level points and caveats: The study conceded that its TCR sequencing and HLA analysis involved relatively few individuals.

Of note for this clonotype: Antigen unknown.

The CDR3 sequence is 13 residues long. Germline CDR1 SNHLY, CDR2 FYNNEI. V was cut by 7 bases and J by 7 bases, with 13 bases left in between. The CD8+ and CD4+ T cells were negatively isolated, with the TEMRA cells enriched by FACS. cDNA came from roughly 0.5 to 1 ug RNA primed by random hexamers. TCRdb processed the immunoSEQ multiplex PCR reads anew with MiXCR; each CDR3 protein has one entry. The sample includes 150,000 to 200,000 distinct CDR3 sequences, around 92% of them seen just once. The V and J genes are TRBV2 and TRBJ2-2, with D tentatively TRBD2 (5 bases). The origin of this receptor is a human donor in good health. The sequencing sample was made of CD4+ T cells from PBMCs. The CDR3 sequence is CASNSLAGGELFF. The CDR3 bases are TGTGCCAGCAACTCTCTGGCGGGCGGGGAGCTGTTTTTT.